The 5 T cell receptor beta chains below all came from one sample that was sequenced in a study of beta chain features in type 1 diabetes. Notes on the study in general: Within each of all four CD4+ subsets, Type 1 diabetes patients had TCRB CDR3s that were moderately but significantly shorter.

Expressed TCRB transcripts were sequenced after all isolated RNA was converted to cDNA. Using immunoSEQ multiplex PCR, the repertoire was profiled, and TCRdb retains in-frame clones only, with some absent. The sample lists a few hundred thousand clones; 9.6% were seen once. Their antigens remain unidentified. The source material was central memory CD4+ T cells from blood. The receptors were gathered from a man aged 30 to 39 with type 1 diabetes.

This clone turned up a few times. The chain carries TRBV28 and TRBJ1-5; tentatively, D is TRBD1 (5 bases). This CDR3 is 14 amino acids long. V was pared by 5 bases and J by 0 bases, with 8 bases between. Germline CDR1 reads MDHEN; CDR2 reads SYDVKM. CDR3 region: CASSAGNSNQPQHF. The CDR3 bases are TGTGCCAGCAGTGCAGGGAATAGCAATCAGCCCCAGCATTTT.

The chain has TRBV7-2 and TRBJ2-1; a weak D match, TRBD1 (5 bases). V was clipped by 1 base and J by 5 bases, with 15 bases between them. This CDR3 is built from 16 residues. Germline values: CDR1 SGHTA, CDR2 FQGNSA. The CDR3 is CASSLVIGAANNEQFF. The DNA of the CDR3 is TGTGCCAGCAGCTTAGTCATAGGGGCGGCGAACAATGAGCAGTTCTTC.

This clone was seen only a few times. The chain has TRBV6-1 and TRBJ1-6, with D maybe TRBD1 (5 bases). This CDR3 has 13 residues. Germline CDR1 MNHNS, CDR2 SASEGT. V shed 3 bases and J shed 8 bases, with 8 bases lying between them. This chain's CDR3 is CASSDQGDSPLHF. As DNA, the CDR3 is TGTGCCAGCAGTGATCAGGGAGATTCACCCCTCCACTTT.

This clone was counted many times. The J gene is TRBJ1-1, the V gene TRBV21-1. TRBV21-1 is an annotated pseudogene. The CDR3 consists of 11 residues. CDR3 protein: CASSSYARAFF. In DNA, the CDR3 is TGTGCCAGCAGCAGTTACGCCCGAGCTTTCTTT.

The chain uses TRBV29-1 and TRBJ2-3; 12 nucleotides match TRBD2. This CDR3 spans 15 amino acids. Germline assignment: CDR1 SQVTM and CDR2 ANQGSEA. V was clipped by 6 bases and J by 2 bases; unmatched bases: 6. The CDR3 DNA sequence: TGCAGCGTAACCGGGACTAGCGGGCCCACAGATACGCAGTATTTT. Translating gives CSVTGTSGPTDTQYF.